These 6 T cell receptor beta chains were sequenced from one sample in a study of T-cell reconstitution after alpha-beta-depleted transplantation in children. Unique molecular identifiers were built into the TCRbeta library. Each CDR3 protein gets one entry after TCRdb re-called the PCR reads with MiXCR. The repertoire holds about 160,000 distinct CDR3 sequences, with around 10% as singletons. This specimen consisted of PBMCs, obtained before TCRalphabeta/CD19-depleted stem cell transplant. Every receptor here comes from a boy aged 2 to 9 with acute myeloid leukemia, due to receive a stem cell transplant.

This clonotype was observed many times. This chain links TRBV20-1 with TRBJ2-7; D is possibly TRBD2 (7 bases). The CDR3 contains 13 residues. Germline values: CDR1 DFQATT, CDR2 SNEGSKA (reference sequence). The V gene lost 6 bases and the J gene lost 6 bases, with 18 bases spanning the gap. CDR3 residues: CSAGLGGRAEQYF. The CDR3 DNA is TGCAGTGCGGGCCTCGGGGGGCGGGCCGAGCAGTACTTC.

This clonotype was counted at least ten times. The V call is TRBV5-1, the J call TRBJ2-1, with D perhaps matching TRBD2 (6 bases). Germline lookup yields CDR1 SGHRS and CDR2 YFSETQ. The CDR3 is 18 amino acids. V was clipped by 0 bases and J by 4 bases, with 20 bases between them. CDR3 DNA sequence: TGCGCCAGCAGCTTGGTCCCATCCTCGGCGGGACGTTACAATGAGCAGTTCTTC. Its translation: CASSLVPSSAGRYNEQFF.

This clonotype was seen ten or more times. The gene calls are TRBV4-2 and TRBJ1-1; D call uncertain. Trimming left V 4 bases short and J 4 bases short, with 10 bases between. This CDR3 comprises 13 residues. Germline CDR1 LGHNA, CDR2 YNFKEQ. The chain's CDR3 is CASSRGWGTEAFF. The CDR3 DNA sequence: TGTGCCAGCAGCCGGGGATGGGGCACTGAAGCTTTCTTT.

This clonotype was seen repeatedly, ten times or more. This rearrangement joins TRBV20-1 to TRBJ2-7; 8 bases align to TRBD2. Germline-derived CDR1 and CDR2 are DFQATT and SNEGSKA (reference sequence). With V trimmed by 7 bases and J by 3 bases, 5 bases remained unmatched. The CDR3 is 12 residues long. As DNA, the CDR3 is TGCAGTGGCGGGAGGAACATCTACGAGCAGTACTTC. Its translation: CSGGRNIYEQYF.

This clonotype has only a few counts. The chain is built from TRBV10-1 and TRBJ2-1, with 10 bases fitting TRBD2. CDR3 length equals 15 residues. Per the germline V gene, CDR1 is WNHNN and CDR2 is SYGVQD (reference sequence). J was trimmed by 8 bases and V by 3 bases; bases with no gene match: 7. CDR3 amino acids: CASSDPAGGPDEQFF. In DNA form, the CDR3 reads TGCGCCAGCAGTGATCCAGCGGGAGGGCCGGATGAGCAGTTCTTC.

In this sample, this clonotype turned up many times. The chain combines TRBV5-5 with TRBJ2-1; D not resolved. CDR1 and CDR2 from the germline V gene are SGHKS and YYEKEE (reference sequence). The CDR3 runs to 14 residues. V was clipped by 2 bases and J by 4 bases, with 10 bases between them. The CDR3 sequence: CASSFMFPYNEQFF. The CDR3 DNA is TGTGCCAGCAGCTTCATGTTTCCATACAATGAGCAGTTCTTC. The full variable domain, its missing parts supplied by reference TRBV5-5 and TRBJ2-1, is DAGVTQSPTHLIKTRGQQVTLRCSPISGHKSVSWYQQVLGQGPQFIFQYYEKEERGRGNFPDRFSARQFPNYSSELNVNALLLGDSALYLCASSFMFPYNEQFFGPGTRLTVL.